Sequencing of this T cell receptor beta chain was carried out in a study of CD8 T cells in ankylosing spondylitis. On this clonotype: Its target is not known.

The CDR3 has 18 residues. The germline gives CDR1 MNHEY, CDR2 SVGAGI. V was pared by 7 bases and J by 0 bases, with 16 bases of the junction left unmatched. Study-level results: Reports say disease-linked clones showed up significantly more in matched ankylosing spondylitis synovial fluid.

By quantitative 5'-RACE with molecular barcodes, the TCR beta libraries were made. TCRdb processed the 5' RACE reads anew with MiXCR; each CDR3 protein has one entry. The sample lists 200,000 to 300,000 distinct CDR3 sequences; about 10% were seen once. The sequence was collected from a male donor with ankylosing spondylitis or in good health (not recorded which). This chain uses TRBV6-5 with TRBJ2-3; 7 bases agree with TRBD2. What was sequenced was blood, either unsorted or a sorted T cell fraction (not recorded which). CDR3 in amino acids: CASTEMFGEGFSTDTQYF. The CDR3 nucleotides read TGTGCCAGCACAGAGATGTTTGGGGAGGGATTCAGCACAGATACGCAGTATTTT.